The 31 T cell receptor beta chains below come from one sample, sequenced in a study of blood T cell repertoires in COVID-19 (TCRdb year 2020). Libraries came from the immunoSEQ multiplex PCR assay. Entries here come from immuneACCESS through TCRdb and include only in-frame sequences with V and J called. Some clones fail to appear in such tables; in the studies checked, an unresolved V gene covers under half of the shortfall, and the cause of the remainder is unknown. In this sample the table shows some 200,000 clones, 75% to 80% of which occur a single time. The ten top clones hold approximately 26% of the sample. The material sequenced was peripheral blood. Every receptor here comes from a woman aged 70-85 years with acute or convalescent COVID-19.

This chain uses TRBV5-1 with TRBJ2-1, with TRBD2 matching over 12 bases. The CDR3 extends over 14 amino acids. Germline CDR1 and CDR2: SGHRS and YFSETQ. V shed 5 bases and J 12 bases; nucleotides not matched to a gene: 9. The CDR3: CASSEVTSGSAQFF. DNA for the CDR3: TGCGCCAGCAGTGAGGTGACTAGCGGGAGTGCGCAGTTCTTC.

The CDR3 loop reads CASSGRYRASGNTIYF. CDR3 nucleotides: TGTGCCAGCAGCGGCAGATACAGGGCGTCTGGAAACACCATATATTTT. The V call is TRBV3-1 (or the pseudogene TRBV3-2), the J call TRBJ1-3, with D perhaps matching TRBD1 (6 bases). Germline V lookup: CDR1 LGHDT, CDR2 YNNKEL (reference sequence). The CDR3 extends over 16 amino acids. With 5 bases removed from V and 1 base from J, the gap between germline ends came to 15 bases.

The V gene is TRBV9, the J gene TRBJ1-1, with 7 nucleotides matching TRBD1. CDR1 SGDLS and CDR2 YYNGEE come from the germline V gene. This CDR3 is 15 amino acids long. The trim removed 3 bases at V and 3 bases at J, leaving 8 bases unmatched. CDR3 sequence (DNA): TGTGCCAGCAGCGAGAGACAGGGTGGCCACACTGAAGCTTTCTTT. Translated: CASSERQGGHTEAFF.

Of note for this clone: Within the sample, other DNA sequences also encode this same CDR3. The CDR3 coding sequence is TGTGCCAGCAGTTTGACCCGGGACACTGAAGCTTTCTTT. Residues: CASSLTRDTEAFF. V gene TRBV12-3 or TRBV12-4 combines with J gene TRBJ1-1; D not certain. V was trimmed by 3 bases and J by 3 bases, leaving 8 bases between them. The CDR3 runs to 13 residues.

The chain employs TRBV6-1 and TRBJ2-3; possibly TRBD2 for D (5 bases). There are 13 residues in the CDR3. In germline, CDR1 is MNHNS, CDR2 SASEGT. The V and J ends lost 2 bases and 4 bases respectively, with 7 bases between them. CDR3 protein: CASSETRADTQYF. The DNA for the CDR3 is TGTGCCAGCAGTGAAACGCGGGCAGATACGCAGTATTTT.

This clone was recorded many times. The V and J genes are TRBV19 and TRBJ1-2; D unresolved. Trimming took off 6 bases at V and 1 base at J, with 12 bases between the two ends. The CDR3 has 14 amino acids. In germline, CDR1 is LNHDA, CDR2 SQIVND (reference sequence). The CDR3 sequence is CASSAVRGNYGYTF. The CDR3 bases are TGTGCCAGTAGCGCGGTTCGGGGTAACTATGGCTACACCTTC.

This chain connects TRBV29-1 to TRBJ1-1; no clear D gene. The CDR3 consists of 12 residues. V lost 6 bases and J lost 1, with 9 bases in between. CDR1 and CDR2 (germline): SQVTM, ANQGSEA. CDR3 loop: CSVQRGNTEAFF. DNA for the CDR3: TGCAGCGTCCAGCGGGGGAACACTGAAGCTTTCTTT. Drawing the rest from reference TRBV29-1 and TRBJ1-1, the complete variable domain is SAVISQKPSRDICQRGTSLTIQCQVDSQVTMMFWYRQQPGQSLTLIATANQGSEATYESGFVIDKFPISRPNLTFSTLTVSNMSPEDSSIYLCSVQRGNTEAFFGQGTRLTVV.

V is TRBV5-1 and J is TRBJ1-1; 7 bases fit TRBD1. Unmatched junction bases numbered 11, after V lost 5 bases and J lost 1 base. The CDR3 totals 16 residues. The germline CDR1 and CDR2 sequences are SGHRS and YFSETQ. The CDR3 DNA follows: TGCGCCAGCAGTTACAATAATAACAGGGGGAACACTGAAGCTTTCTTT. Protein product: CASSYNNNRGNTEAFF.

The CDR3 spells CASSSTGSFGEQYF. In nucleotides, the CDR3 is TGTGCCAGCAGCTCCACAGGGTCCTTTGGCGAGCAGTACTTC. The chain links TRBV7-8 to TRBJ2-7, with a tentative D call TRBD1 (6 bases). The CDR3 loop spans 14 amino acids. V was trimmed by 4 bases and J by 6 bases, leaving 16 bases between them. Germline V lookup: CDR1 SGHVS, CDR2 FQNEAQ.

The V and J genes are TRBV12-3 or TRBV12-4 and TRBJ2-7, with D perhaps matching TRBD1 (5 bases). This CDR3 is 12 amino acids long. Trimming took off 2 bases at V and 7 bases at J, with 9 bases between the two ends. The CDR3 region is CASSLYRTEQYF. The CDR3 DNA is TGTGCCAGCAGTTTATACAGGACGGAGCAGTACTTC.

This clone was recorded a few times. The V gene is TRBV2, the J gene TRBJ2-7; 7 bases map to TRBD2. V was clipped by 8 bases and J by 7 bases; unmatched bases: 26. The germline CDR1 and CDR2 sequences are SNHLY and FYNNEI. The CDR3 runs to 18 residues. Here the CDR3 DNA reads TGTGCCAGCGGGGTGGTCCCCGGGACTACCCAGGTCTTTGGGGAGCAGTACTTC. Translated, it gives CASGVVPGTTQVFGEQYF.

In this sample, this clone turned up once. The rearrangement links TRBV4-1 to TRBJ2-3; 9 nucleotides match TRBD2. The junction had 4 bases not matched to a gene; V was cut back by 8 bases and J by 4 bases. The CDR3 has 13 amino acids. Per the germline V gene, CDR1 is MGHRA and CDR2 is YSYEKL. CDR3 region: CASEGTSPDTQYF. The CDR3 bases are TGCGCCAGCGAGGGGACTAGCCCAGATACGCAGTATTTT.

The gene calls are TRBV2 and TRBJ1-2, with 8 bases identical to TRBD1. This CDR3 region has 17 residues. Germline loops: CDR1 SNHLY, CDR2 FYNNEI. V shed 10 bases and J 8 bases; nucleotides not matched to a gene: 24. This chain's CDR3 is CATSEGPGGAFSRGYTF. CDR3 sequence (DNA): TGTGCCACCAGCGAGGGTCCAGGGGGCGCCTTCAGTCGCGGCTACACCTTC.

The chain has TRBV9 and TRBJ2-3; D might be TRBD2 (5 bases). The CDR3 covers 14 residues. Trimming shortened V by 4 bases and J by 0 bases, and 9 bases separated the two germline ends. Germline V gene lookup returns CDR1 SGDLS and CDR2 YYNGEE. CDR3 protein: CASSRGPSTDTQYF. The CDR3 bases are TGTGCCAGCAGCAGAGGGCCAAGCACAGATACGCAGTATTTT.

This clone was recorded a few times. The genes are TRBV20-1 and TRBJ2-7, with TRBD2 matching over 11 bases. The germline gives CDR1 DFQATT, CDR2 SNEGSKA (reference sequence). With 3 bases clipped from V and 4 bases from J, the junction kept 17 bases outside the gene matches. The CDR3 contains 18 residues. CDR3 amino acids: CSASPPTSGSFVRYEQYF. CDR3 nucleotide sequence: TGCAGTGCTAGTCCCCCTACTAGCGGGAGTTTTGTAAGGTACGAGCAGTACTTC.

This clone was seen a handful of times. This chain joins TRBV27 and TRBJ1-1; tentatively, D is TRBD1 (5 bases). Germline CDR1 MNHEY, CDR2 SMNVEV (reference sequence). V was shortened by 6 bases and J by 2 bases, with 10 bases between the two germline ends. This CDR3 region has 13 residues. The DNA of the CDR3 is TGTGCCAGCAGAACGACAGAAAACACTGAAGCTTTCTTT. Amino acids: CASRTTENTEAFF.

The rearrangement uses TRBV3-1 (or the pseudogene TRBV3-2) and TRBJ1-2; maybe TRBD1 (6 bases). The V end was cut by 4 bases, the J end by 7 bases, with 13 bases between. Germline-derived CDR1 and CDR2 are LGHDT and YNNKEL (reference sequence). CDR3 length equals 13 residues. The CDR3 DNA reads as TGTGCCAGCAGCCCCCAGGGGCAGGGTGGCTACACCTTC. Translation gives CASSPQGQGGYTF.

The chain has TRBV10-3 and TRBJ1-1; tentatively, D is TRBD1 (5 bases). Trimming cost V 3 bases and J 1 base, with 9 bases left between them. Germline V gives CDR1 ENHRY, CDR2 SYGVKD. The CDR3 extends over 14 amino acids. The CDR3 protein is CAISDGRGNTEAFF. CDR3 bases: TGTGCCATCAGTGATGGGAGGGGGAACACTGAAGCTTTCTTT.

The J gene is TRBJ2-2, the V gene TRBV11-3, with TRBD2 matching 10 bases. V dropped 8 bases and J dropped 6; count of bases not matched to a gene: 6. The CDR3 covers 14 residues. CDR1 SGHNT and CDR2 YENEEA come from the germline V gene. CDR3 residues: CASRAGGPPGELFF. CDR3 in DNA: TGTGCCAGCCGAGCGGGAGGGCCCCCCGGGGAGCTGTTTTTT.

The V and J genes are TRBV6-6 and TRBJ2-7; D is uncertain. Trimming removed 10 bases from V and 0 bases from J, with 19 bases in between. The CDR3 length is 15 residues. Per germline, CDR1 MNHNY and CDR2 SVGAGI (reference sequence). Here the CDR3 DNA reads TGTGCCACCAGATTTCGGCGAGACTCCTCCTACGAGCAGTACTTC. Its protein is CATRFRRDSSYEQYF.

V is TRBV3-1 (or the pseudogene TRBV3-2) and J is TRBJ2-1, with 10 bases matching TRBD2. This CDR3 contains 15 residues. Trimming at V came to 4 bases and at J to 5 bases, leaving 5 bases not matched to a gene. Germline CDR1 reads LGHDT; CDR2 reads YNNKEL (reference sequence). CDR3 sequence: CASSLAGGPHNEQFF. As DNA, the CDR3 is TGTGCCAGCAGCCTAGCGGGAGGCCCCCACAATGAGCAGTTCTTC.

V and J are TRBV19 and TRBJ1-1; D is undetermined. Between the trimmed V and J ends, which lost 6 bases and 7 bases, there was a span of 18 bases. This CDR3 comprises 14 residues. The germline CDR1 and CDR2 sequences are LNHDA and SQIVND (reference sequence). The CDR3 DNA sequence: TGTGCCAGTAGGGTCGCTAGTATCGATAGTGAAGCTTTCTTT. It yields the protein CASRVASIDSEAFF.

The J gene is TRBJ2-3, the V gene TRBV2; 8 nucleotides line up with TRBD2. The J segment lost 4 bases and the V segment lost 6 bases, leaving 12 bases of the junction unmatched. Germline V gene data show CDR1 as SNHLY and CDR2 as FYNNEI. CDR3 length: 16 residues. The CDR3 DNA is TGTGCCAGCAGCCGGAGGTGGAGCGGGAGATCAGATACGCAGTATTTT. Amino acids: CASSRRWSGRSDTQYF.

The DNA for the CDR3 is TGCGCCAGCAGCTTTGAAGCGGACACTGAAGCTTTCTTT. This codes for CASSFEADTEAFF. V is TRBV5-1 and J is TRBJ1-1; no clear D. The germline V and J ends were trimmed by 2 bases and 3 bases, with 8 bases remaining between them. The CDR3 extends over 13 amino acids. CDR1 and CDR2 (germline): SGHRS, YFSETQ.

CDR3 DNA: TGTGCCAGCAGGCGGAGGACTAGCGGGAGCGATGAGCAGTTCTTC. It translates to CASRRRTSGSDEQFF. This sequence joins TRBV2 and TRBJ2-1; 13 bases match TRBD2. Unmatched junction bases numbered 7, after V lost 6 bases and J lost 8 bases. Germline CDR1 is SNHLY and CDR2 is FYNNEI. CDR3 length: 15 amino acids.

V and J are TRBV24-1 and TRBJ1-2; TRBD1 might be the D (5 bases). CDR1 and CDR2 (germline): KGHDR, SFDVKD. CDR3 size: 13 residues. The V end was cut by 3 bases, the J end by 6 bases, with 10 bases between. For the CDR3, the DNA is TGTGCCACCAGTGATGAGGCCAGGGATGGCTACACCTTC. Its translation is CATSDEARDGYTF.

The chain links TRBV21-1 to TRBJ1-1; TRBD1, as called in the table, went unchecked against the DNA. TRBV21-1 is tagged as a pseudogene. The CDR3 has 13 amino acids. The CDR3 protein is CASILDSNTEAFF. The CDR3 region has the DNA TGTGCCAGCATTCTCGACAGCAACACTGAAGCTTTCTTT.

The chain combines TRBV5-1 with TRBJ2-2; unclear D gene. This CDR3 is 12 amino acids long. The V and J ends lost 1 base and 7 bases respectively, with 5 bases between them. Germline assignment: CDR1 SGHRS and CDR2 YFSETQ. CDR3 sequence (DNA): TGCGCCAGCAGCTTGATATACGGGGAGCTGTTTTTT. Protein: CASSLIYGELFF.

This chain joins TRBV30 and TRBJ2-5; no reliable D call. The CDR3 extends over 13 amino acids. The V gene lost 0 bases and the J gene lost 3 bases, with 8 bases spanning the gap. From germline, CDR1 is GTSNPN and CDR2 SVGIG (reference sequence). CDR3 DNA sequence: TGTGCCTGGAGTGTACAATTGAAAGAGACCCAGTACTTC. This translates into CAWSVQLKETQYF.

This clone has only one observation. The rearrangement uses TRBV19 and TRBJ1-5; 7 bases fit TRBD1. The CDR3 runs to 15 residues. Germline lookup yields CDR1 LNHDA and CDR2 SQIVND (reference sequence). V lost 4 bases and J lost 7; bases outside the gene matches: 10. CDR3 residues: CASSTFTGVGQPQHF. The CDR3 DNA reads TGTGCCAGTAGTACCTTTACAGGGGTCGGACAGCCCCAGCATTTT.

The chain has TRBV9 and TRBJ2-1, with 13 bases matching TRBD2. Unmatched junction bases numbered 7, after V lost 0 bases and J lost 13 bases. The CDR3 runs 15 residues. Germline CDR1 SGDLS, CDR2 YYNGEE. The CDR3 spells CASSVDTSGRAEQFF. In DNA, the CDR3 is TGTGCCAGCAGCGTAGATACTAGCGGGAGGGCGGAACAGTTCTTC.